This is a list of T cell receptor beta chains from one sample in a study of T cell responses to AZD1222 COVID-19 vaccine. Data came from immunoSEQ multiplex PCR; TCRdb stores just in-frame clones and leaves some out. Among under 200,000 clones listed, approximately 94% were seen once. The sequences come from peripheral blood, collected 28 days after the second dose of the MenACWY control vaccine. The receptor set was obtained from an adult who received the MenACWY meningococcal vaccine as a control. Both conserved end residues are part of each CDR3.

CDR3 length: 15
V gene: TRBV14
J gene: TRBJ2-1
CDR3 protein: CASSPLAGGGNEQFF

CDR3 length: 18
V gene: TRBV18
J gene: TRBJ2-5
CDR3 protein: CASSPPAGGAQYQETQYF

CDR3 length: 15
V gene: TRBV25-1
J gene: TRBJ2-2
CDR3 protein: CASSRRDRDTGELFF

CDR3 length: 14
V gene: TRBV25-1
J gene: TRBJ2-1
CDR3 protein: CASSEAGARNEQFF

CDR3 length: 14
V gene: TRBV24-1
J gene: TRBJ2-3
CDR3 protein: CATSHRGPTDTQYF

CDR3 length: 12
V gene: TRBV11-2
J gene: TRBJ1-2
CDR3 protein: CASSPGFRGYTF

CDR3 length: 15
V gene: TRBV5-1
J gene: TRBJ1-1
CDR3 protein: CASSETQGALTEAFF

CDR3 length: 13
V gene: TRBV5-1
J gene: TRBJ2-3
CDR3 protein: CASSLRLTDTQYF

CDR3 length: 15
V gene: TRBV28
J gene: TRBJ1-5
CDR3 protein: CASSFPPPRIQPQHF

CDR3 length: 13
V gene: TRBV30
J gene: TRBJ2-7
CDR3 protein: CAWSADRYYEQYF

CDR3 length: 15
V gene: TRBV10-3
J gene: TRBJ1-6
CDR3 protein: CAINSGTGSHSPLHF

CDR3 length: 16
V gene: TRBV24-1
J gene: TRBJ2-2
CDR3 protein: CATSDLRDDNTGELFF

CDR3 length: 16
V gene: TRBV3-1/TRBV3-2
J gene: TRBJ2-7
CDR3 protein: CASSQGPVPAVYEQYF

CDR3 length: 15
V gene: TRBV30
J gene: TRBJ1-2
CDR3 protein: CAWSFGRQFIDGYTF

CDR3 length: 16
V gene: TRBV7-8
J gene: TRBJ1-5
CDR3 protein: CASSLVGTGGLQPQHF

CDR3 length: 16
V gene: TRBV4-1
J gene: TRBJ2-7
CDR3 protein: CASSPQEAVSTYEQYF

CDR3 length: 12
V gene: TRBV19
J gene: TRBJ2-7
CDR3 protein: CASSIGQAEQYF

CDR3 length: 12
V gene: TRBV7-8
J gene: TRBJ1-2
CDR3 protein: CASGQGAKGYTF

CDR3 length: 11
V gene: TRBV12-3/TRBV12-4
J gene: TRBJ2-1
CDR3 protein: CASSQIDEQFF

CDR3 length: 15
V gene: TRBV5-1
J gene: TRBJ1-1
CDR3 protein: CASSLARTVNTEAFF

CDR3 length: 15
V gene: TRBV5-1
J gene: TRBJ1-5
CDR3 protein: CASSLGGGSNQPQHF

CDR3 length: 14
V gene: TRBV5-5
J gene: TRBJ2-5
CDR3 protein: CASSVGPYQETQYF

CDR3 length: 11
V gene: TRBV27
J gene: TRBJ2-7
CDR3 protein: CASSFGYEQYF

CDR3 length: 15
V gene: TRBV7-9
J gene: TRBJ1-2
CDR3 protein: CASSLLEISSSGYTF

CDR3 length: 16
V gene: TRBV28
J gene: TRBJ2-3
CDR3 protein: CASTRQGFTSTDTQYF

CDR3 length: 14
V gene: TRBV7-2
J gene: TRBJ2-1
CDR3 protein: CAILQGASYNEQFF

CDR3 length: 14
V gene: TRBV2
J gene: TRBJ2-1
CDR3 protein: CAMGTSSSYNEQFF

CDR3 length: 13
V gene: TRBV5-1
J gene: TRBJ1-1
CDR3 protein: CASSYQGNTEAFF

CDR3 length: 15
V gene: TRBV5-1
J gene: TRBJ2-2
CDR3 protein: CASSLEAENTGELFF

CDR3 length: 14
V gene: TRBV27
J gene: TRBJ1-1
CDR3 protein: CASSRRGPNTEAFF

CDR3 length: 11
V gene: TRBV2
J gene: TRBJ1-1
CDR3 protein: CASSVDTEAFF

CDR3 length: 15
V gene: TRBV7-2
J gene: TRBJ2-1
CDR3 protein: CASSPGLAGADEQFF

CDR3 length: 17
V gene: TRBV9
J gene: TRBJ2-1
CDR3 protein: CASSVEASGSSYNEQFF

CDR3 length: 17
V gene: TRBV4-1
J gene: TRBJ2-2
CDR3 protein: CASSVGGTSGYTGELFF

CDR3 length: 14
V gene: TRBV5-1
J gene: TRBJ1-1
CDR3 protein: CASSLASVGAEAFF

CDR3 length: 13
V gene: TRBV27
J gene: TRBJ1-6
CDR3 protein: CASSSWADSPLHF

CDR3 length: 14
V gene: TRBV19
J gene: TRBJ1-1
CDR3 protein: CASSSQGARAEAFF

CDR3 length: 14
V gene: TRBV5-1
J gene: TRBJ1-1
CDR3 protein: CASSLGQGGTEAFF

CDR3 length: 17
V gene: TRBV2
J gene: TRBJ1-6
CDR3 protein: CASSMGTGGSYNSPLHF

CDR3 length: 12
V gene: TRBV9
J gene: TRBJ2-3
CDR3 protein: CASNAGYDTQYF

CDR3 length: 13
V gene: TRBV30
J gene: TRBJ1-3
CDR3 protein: CAWAVGQTSTIYF